One T cell receptor beta chain is described in this entry. Antigen: not known. The data stem from a study of shared clonotypes between healthy human individuals. About the study: Serving as donors were a couple of women and a few men, whose ages spanned 18 to 49. General study points: Donor clonotype sharing was expected to depend on sequencing depth. A handful of donors had 4% to 5% of their naive CD4 clonotypes in common.

Here immunoSEQ multiplex PCR was the method, and the copy in TCRdb shows in-frame clones only, minus some. Among about 680,000 clones listed, more than 70% were seen once. J was trimmed by 2 bases and V by 5 bases; bases with no gene match: 3. CDR1 is SGHVS and CDR2 is FNYEAQ in the germline V gene. The CDR3 totals 14 residues. The TCR was taken from a woman aged 30 to 39 in good health. The chain uses TRBV7-6 and TRBJ2-5; 9 bases agree with TRBD1. Specimen: memory CD4+ T cells sorted from blood. The subset: CD45RA-negative fraction. In DNA form, the CDR3 reads TGTGCCAGCAGCCCCGGGACAGGGCAAGAGACCCAGTACTTC. Translating gives CASSPGTGQETQYF.